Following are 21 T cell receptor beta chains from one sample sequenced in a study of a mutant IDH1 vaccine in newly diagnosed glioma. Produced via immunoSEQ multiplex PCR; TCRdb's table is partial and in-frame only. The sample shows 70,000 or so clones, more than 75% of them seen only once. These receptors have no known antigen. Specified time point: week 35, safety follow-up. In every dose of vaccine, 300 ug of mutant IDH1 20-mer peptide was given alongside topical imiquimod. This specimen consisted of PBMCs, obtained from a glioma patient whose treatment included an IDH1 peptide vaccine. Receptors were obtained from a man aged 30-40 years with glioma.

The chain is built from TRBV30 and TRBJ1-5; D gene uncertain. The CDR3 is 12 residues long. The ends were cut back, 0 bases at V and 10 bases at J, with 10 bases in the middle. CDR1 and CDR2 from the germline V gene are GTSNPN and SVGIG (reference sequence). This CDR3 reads CAWSVPHRPQHF. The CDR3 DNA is TGTGCCTGGAGTGTACCCCATAGACCCCAGCATTTT.

The CDR3 nucleotides read TGTGCCAGCAGCCCGGGGCGGGGGAACTACGAGCAGTACTTC. This sequence encodes CASSPGRGNYEQYF. The V and J genes are TRBV5-5 and TRBJ2-7, with 7 bases aligning to TRBD2. The germline CDR1 and CDR2 sequences are SGHKS and YYEKEE (reference sequence). There are 14 residues in the CDR3. V lost 4 bases to trimming and J lost 3 bases; unmatched junction nucleotides: 7.

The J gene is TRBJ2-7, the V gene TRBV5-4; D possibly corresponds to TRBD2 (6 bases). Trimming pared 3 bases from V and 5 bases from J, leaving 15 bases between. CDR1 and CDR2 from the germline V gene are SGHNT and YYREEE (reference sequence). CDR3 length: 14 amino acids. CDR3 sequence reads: CASSSWGGSNEQYF. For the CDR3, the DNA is TGTGCCAGCAGCTCTTGGGGAGGTAGTAACGAGCAGTACTTC. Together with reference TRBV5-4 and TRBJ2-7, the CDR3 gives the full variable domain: ETGVTQSPTHLIKTRGQQVTLRCSSQSGHNTVSWYQQALGQGPQFIFQYYREEENGRGNFPPRFSGLQFPNYSSELNVNALELDDSALYLCASSSWGGSNEQYFGPGTRLTVT.

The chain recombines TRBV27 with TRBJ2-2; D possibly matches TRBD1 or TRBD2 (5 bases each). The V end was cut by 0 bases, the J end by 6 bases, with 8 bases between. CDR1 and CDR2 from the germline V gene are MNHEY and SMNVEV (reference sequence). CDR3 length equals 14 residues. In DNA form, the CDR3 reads TGTGCCAGCAGTTTATCGGGACCCGCCGGGGAGCTGTTTTTT. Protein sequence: CASSLSGPAGELFF.

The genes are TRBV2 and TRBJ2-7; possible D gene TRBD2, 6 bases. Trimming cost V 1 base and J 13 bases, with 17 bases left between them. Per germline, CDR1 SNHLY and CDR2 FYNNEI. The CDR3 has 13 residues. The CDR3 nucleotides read TGTGCCAGCAGTGAAGTGGGGGGAACCGGCACCTACTTC. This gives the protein CASSEVGGTGTYF.

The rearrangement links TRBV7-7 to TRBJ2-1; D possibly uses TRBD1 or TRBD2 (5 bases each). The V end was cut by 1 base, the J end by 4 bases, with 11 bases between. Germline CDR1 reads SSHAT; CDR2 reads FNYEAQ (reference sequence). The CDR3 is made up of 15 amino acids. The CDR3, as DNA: TGTGCCAGCAGCTTAGGTGGGACGGGTTACAATGAGCAGTTCTTC. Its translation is CASSLGGTGYNEQFF.

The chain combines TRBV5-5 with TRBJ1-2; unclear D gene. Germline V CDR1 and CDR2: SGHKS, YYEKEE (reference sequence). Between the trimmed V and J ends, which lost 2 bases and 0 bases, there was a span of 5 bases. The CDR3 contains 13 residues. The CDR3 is CASSLIANYGYTF. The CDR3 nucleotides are TGTGCCAGCAGCTTAATAGCTAACTATGGCTACACCTTC.

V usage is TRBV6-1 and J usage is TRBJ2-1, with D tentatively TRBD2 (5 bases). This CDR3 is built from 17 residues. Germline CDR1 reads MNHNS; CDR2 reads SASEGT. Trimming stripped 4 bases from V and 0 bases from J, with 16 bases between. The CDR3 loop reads CASSVEGGLSSYNEQFF. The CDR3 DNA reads TGTGCCAGCAGTGTAGAGGGCGGGCTCAGCTCCTACAATGAGCAGTTCTTC.

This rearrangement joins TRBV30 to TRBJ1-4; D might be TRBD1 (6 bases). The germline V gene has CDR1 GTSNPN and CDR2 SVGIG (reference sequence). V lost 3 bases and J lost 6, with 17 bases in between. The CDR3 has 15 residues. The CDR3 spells CAWSQKGGRDEKLFF. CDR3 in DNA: TGTGCCTGGAGCCAAAAGGGGGGGCGAGATGAAAAACTGTTTTTT.

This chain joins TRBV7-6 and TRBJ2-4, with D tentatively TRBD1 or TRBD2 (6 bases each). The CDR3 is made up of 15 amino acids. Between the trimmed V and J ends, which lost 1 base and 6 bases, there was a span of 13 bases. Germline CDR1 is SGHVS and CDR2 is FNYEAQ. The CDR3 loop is CASSLGGAGLNIQYF. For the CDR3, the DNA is TGTGCCAGCAGCTTAGGGGGGGCGGGTTTAAACATTCAGTACTTC.

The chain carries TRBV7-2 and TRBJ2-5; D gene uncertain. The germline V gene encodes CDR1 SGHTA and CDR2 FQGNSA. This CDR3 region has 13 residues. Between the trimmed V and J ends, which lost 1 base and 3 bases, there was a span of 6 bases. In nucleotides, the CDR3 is TGTGCCAGCAGCTTAGTTGGGGAAGAGACCCAGTACTTC. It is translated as CASSLVGEETQYF.

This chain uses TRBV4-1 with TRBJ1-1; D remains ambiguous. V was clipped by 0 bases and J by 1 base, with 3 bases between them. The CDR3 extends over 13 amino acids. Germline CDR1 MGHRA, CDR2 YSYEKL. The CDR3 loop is CASSQDRNTEAFF. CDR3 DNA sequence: TGCGCCAGCAGCCAAGACAGGAACACTGAAGCTTTCTTT.

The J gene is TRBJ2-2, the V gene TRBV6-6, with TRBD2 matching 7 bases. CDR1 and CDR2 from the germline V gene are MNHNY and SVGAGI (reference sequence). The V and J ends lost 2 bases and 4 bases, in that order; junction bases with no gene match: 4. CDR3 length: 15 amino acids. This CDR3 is CASSYRTRGTGELFF. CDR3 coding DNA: TGTGCCAGCAGTTACCGGACTAGGGGCACCGGGGAGCTGTTTTTT.

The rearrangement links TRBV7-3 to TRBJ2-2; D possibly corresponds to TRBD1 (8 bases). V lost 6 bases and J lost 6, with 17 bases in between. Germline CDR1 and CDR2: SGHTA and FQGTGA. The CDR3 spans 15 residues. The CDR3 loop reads CASRTDRGGSGELFF. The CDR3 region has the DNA TGTGCCAGCAGAACCGACAGGGGAGGGTCCGGGGAGCTGTTTTTT.

Written as DNA, the CDR3 is TGTGCCTGGGGAGGGTGGGAAACCGGGGAGCTGTTTTTT. Translated, it gives CAWGGWETGELFF. The genes are TRBV30 and TRBJ2-2; weak D call: TRBD2 (6 bases). In germline, CDR1 is GTSNPN, CDR2 SVGIG (reference sequence). CDR3 length equals 13 residues. Trimming stripped 5 bases from V and 5 bases from J, with 12 bases between. Complete variable domain (other parts from reference TRBV30 and TRBJ2-2): SQTIHQWPATLVQPVGSPLSLECTVEGTSNPNLYWYRQAAGRGLQLLFYSVGIGQISSEVPQNLSASRPQDRQFILSSKKLLLSDSGFYLCAWGGWETGELFFGEGSRLTVL.

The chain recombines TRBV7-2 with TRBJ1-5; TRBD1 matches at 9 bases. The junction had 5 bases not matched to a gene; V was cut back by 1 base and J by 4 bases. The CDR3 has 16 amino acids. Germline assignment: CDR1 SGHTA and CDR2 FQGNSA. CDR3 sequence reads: CASSLGGQGRNQPQHF. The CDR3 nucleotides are TGTGCCAGCAGCTTAGGAGGACAGGGGAGGAATCAGCCCCAGCATTTT.

The CDR3 DNA sequence: TGTGCCAGCTCACGGGGCAGGGGCGACACTGAAGCTTTCTTT. Translating it yields CASSRGRGDTEAFF. The rearrangement joins TRBV7-6 to TRBJ1-1; maybe TRBD1 (6 bases). Trimming took 8 bases from V and 3 from J, leaving 16 bases between them. The CDR3 covers 14 residues. CDR1 SGHVS and CDR2 FNYEAQ come from the germline V gene.

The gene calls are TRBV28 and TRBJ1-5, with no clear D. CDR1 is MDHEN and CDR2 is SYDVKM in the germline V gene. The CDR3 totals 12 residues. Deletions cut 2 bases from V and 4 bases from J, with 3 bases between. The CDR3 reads CASSLNNQPQHF. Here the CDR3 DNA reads TGTGCCAGCAGTTTAAATAATCAGCCCCAGCATTTT.

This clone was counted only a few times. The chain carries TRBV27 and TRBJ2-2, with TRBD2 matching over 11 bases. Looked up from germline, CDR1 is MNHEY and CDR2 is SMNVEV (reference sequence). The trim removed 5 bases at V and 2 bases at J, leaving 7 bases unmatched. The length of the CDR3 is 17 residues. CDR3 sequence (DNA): TGTGCCAGCAGTCCTAGACTAGCGGGGATTAACACCGGGGAGCTGTTTTTT. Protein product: CASSPRLAGINTGELFF.

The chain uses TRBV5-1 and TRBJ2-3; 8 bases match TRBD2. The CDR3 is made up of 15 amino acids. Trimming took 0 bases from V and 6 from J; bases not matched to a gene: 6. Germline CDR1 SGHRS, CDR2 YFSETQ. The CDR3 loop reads CASSLDSGGVDTQYF. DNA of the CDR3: TGCGCCAGCAGCTTGGATTCCGGGGGGGTGGATACGCAGTATTTT.

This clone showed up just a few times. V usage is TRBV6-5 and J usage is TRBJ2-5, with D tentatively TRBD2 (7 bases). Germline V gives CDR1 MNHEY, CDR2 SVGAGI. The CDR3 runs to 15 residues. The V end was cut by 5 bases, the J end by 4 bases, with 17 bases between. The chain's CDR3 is CASSPSWGGRETQYF. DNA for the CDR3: TGTGCCAGCAGTCCTTCGTGGGGGGGCCGAGAGACCCAGTACTTC.